What follows are 18 T cell receptor beta chains derived from one specimen sequenced in a study of cytomegalovirus exposure and HLA in healthy donors. TCRdb's table, derived via immunoSEQ multiplex PCR, lists solely in-frame clones and lacks some. This sample has about 130,000 clones, with about 80% found just once. Sequenced material: PBMCs. The receptors originated from a man aged 30 to 45 in good health and CMV-seropositive.

This chain joins TRBV30 and TRBJ2-7; 9 bases align to TRBD1. V lost 2 bases to trimming and J lost 1 base; unmatched junction nucleotides: 3. Germline V gives CDR1 GTSNPN, CDR2 SVGIG (reference sequence). The CDR3 covers 14 residues. This CDR3 reads CAWSTGQGSYEQYF. The CDR3 DNA follows: TGTGCCTGGAGTACTGGACAGGGGTCCTACGAGCAGTACTTC.

The chain links TRBV9 to TRBJ1-2; D call uncertain. Germline CDR1 SGDLS, CDR2 YYNGEE. There are 14 residues in the CDR3. Trimming removed 0 bases from V and 5 bases from J, with 11 bases in between. This CDR3 is CASSVVGSSYGYTF. The DNA of the CDR3 is TGTGCCAGCAGCGTAGTCGGGTCTTCATATGGCTACACCTTC.

The chain joins TRBV2 to TRBJ2-5; D perhaps matches TRBD2 (6 bases). V lost 2 bases and J 9 bases, leaving 16 bases between the germline ends. Looked up from germline, CDR1 is SNHLY and CDR2 is FYNNEI. The CDR3 length is 14 residues. Here the CDR3 reads CASSEKGGALSQYF. The CDR3 region has the DNA TGTGCCAGCAGTGAAAAAGGCGGGGCCCTTTCCCAGTACTTC.

The J gene is TRBJ2-1, the V gene TRBV9; D ambiguous. The CDR3 is 12 residues long. Per the germline V gene, CDR1 is SGDLS and CDR2 is YYNGEE. The ends were cut back, 3 bases at V and 8 bases at J, with 9 bases in the middle. This CDR3 reads CASSARSDEQFF. DNA of the CDR3: TGTGCCAGCAGCGCCCGGTCGGATGAGCAGTTCTTC.

This clone has just one count. This sequence joins TRBV11-2 and TRBJ2-5; D is undetermined. This CDR3 region has 16 residues. Germline lookup yields CDR1 SGHAT and CDR2 FQNNGV. Deletions cut 0 bases from V and 2 bases from J, with 13 bases between. The CDR3 DNA is TGTGCCAGCAGCTTAGACGACAAAGGTGGGCAAGAGACCCAGTACTTC. Amino acid sequence: CASSLDDKGGQETQYF. Full variable domain (missing parts from reference TRBV11-2 and TRBJ2-5): EAGVAQSPRYKIIEKRQSVAFWCNPISGHATLYWYQQILGQGPKLLIQFQNNGVVDDSQLPKDRFSAERLKGVDSTLKIQPAKLEDSAVYLCASSLDDKGGQETQYFGPGTRLLVL.

The rearrangement joins TRBV27 to TRBJ1-1, with 7 bases matching TRBD1. This CDR3 is 14 amino acids long. Per germline, CDR1 MNHEY and CDR2 SMNVEV (reference sequence). Trimming removed 2 bases from V and 4 bases from J; junction bases left unmatched: 4. This CDR3 is CASSLEGGVTEAFF. The CDR3, as DNA: TGTGCCAGCAGTTTAGAAGGGGGCGTCACTGAAGCTTTCTTT.

This clone was seen just once. This chain uses TRBV9 with TRBJ1-4, with D tentatively TRBD1 (5 bases). The germline CDR1 and CDR2 sequences are SGDLS and YYNGEE. This CDR3 contains 15 residues. The ends were cut back, 0 bases at V and 6 bases at J, with 12 bases in the middle. For the CDR3, the DNA is TGTGCCAGCAGCGTAGATCAGGGTTGGGATGAAAAACTGTTTTTT. Protein sequence: CASSVDQGWDEKLFF. The full variable domain, in which reference TRBV9 and TRBJ1-4 provide the parts outside the CDR3, is DSGVTQTPKHLITATGQRVTLRCSPRSGDLSVYWYQQSLDQGLQFLIQYYNGEERAKGNILERFSAQQFPDLHSELNLSSLELGDSALYFCASSVDQGWDEKLFFGSGTQLSVL.

The DNA of the CDR3 is TGTGCCAGCAGCTCAACAGGGGTGGTGGGTGAAGCTTTCTTT. Its protein product is CASSSTGVVGEAFF. This chain connects TRBV7-9 to TRBJ1-1, with 7 bases fitting TRBD1. V trimming: 4 bases; J trimming: 7 bases; junction bases outside the gene matches: 9. The CDR3 spans 14 residues. Germline V gene lookup returns CDR1 SEHNR and CDR2 FQNEAQ (reference sequence).

This chain links TRBV25-1 with TRBJ1-1, with TRBD1 matching 8 bases. CDR1 MGHDK and CDR2 SYGVNS come from the germline V gene. V shed 3 bases, J shed 3 bases, and the junction held 3 bases outside the gene matches. This CDR3 is built from 14 residues. CDR3 protein: CASSERQGHTEAFF. The CDR3 nucleotides are TGTGCCAGCAGTGAGAGACAGGGGCACACTGAAGCTTTCTTT.

This clone was counted between two and nine times. This chain uses TRBV6-4 with TRBJ2-2; D is possibly TRBD2 (5 bases). CDR1 MRHNA and CDR2 SNTAGT come from the germline V gene. Trimming took off 4 bases at V and 3 bases at J, with 6 bases between the two ends. This CDR3 is built from 13 residues. The CDR3 reads CASSAGDTGELFF. In DNA form, the CDR3 reads TGTGCCAGCAGTGCCGGGGACACCGGGGAGCTGTTTTTT.

The V and J genes are TRBV25-1 and TRBJ1-5; TRBD1 agrees at 7 bases. CDR3 length: 13 amino acids. CDR1 is MGHDK, CDR2 SYGVNS, per germline. V dropped 4 bases and J dropped 4; count of bases not matched to a gene: 1. Written as DNA, the CDR3 is TGTGCCAGCAGTGCGACAGGGAATCAGCCCCAGCATTTT. This gives the protein CASSATGNQPQHF.

The rearrangement links TRBV6-6 to TRBJ1-5; unclear D gene. The CDR3 runs to 13 residues. Germline V gene sequence: CDR1 MNHNY, CDR2 SVGAGI (reference sequence). V was clipped by 4 bases and J by 5 bases, with 9 bases between them. CDR3 DNA: TGTGCCAGCAGTTCCGGGTGGGATCAGCCCCAGCATTTT. Its translation: CASSSGWDQPQHF.

This clone was seen many times. Other DNA sequences in the sample encode the same CDR3. J is TRBJ2-2 and V is TRBV5-1; 9 nucleotides align to TRBD1. Trimming cost V 4 bases and J 5 bases; bases outside gene matches: 3. The CDR3 contains 14 residues. The germline CDR1 and CDR2 sequences are SGHRS and YFSETQ. The CDR3 loop is CASSRDRGTGELFF. The CDR3 region has the DNA TGCGCCAGCAGCCGTGACAGGGGGACCGGGGAGCTGTTTTTT.

The chain is built from TRBV5-1 and TRBJ1-2; D is unclear. Germline V gives CDR1 SGHRS, CDR2 YFSETQ. The CDR3 sequence is 14 residues long. The V and J ends lost 2 bases and 2 bases respectively, with 10 bases between them. The CDR3 nucleotides read TGCGCCAGCAGCTTTGACACGCCGAACTATGGCTACACCTTC. It codes for CASSFDTPNYGYTF.

V gene TRBV30 combines with J gene TRBJ1-5; 7 bases align to TRBD1. Germline V gives CDR1 GTSNPN, CDR2 SVGIG (reference sequence). Losses at the gene ends were 2 bases for V and 3 bases for J; bases not matched to a gene: 19. The CDR3 loop spans 19 amino acids. The CDR3 sequence: CAWSSPQGPWGYFNQPQHF. CDR3 nucleotides: TGTGCCTGGAGTTCACCACAGGGGCCTTGGGGATATTTCAATCAGCCCCAGCATTTT.

The V call is TRBV10-3, the J call TRBJ1-4; D remains ambiguous. Germline lookup yields CDR1 ENHRY and CDR2 SYGVKD. The germline V and J ends were trimmed by 10 bases and 0 bases, with 12 bases remaining between them. This CDR3 contains 14 residues. The CDR3 coding sequence is TGTGCCACCCGCCCAACAGCAACTAATGAAAAACTGTTTTTT. Protein: CATRPTATNEKLFF.

The chain links TRBV27 to TRBJ2-3, with D maybe TRBD2 (6 bases). The germline CDR1 and CDR2 sequences are MNHEY and SMNVEV (reference sequence). V shed 7 bases and J shed 0 bases, with 17 bases lying between them. The CDR3 is 16 residues long. For the CDR3, the DNA is TGTGCCAGCATCCAACCGGGAGCAAGTAGCACAGATACGCAGTATTTT. The encoded protein is CASIQPGASSTDTQYF.

J is TRBJ2-4 and V is TRBV5-4; perhaps TRBD2 as D (6 bases). This CDR3 spans 18 amino acids. V was clipped by 0 bases and J by 6 bases, with 22 bases between them. Germline V CDR1 and CDR2: SGHNT, YYREEE (reference sequence). The CDR3 DNA is TGTGCCAGCAGCTTGGATGGGGGAGGACCCCGTGGGTTAAACATTCAGTACTTC. The encoded protein is CASSLDGGGPRGLNIQYF. Full variable domain (missing parts from reference TRBV5-4 and TRBJ2-4): ETGVTQSPTHLIKTRGQQVTLRCSSQSGHNTVSWYQQALGQGPQFIFQYYREEENGRGNFPPRFSGLQFPNYSSELNVNALELDDSALYLCASSLDGGGPRGLNIQYFGAGTRLSVL.